This TCR beta chain was identified in a study of tumor-infiltrating lymphocytes in localized non-small cell lung cancer. Germline V lookup: CDR1 GTSNPN, CDR2 SVGIG (reference sequence). Trimming took off 5 bases at V and 0 bases at J, with 10 bases between the two ends. The CDR3 covers 13 residues. Sequenced by immunoSEQ multiplex PCR; TCRdb stores in-frame clones only, minus some. The profile shows around 23,000 clones, roughly 66% of them singletons. Sequencing input: lung tumor tissue. The sequence was collected from a human donor with non-small cell lung cancer. J is TRBJ2-5 and V is TRBV30, with a tentative D call TRBD2 (5 bases). The CDR3 here is CAWALGNQETQYF. In nucleotides, the CDR3 is TGTGCCTGGGCCCTCGGGAACCAAGAGACCCAGTACTTC.